The source of this TCR beta chain is a study of blood T cells in healthy people across ages. Study as a whole: Roughly one uniquely barcoded beta molecule per two T cells was captured.

Overall study findings and caveats: The study found more naive CD4+ cells and higher diversity in long-lived than aged donors.

This clonotype was counted a few times. Its matching antigen is unknown. A J-beta primer mix and a sample-barcoded 5' primer were used in a second PCR of about 7 to 12 cycles. Every cDNA molecule carried a tag from a template-switch adaptor bearing 12 random nucleotides. TCRdb reprocessed the 5' RACE reads with MiXCR, giving one entry per CDR3 protein. The repertoire holds 700,000 or so distinct CDR3 sequences, with around a fifth as singletons. This CDR3 has 14 amino acids. Input material: blood. This sequence was found in a man in his 70s in good health. This chain connects TRBV12-3 or TRBV12-4 to TRBJ1-1; D not resolved. The CDR3 DNA is TGTACTAGCAGTTTCCGTCCCAACTGGACTGAAGCTTTCTTT. Protein sequence: CTSSFRPNWTEAFF.